The TCR beta chain under discussion was sequenced for a study of OX40 agonist ivuxolimab in advanced cancers. General study results and limits: At 0.1 to 3.0 mg/kg and by week 6, CD4+ and CD8+ T cells in the blood had expanded clonally.

Germline loops: CDR1 LNHDA, CDR2 SQIVND (reference sequence). The V gene lost 1 base and the J gene lost 0 bases, with 13 bases spanning the gap. This CDR3 comprises 16 residues. On this clone itself: Its target is not known.

The repertoire was sequenced with immunoSEQ multiplex PCR; TCRdb's copy has only in-frame clones and lacks some. This repertoire shows 60,000 or so clones, 70% to 90% found once; its top ten account for about 5.6%. This TCR came from an adult with an advanced solid tumor such as melanoma, head and neck, liver or kidney cancer. The chain carries TRBV19 and TRBJ2-7; possibly TRBD2 for D (5 bases). The source material was CD4+ or CD8+ T cells sorted from blood, sampled in a trial of the OX40 agonist ivuxolimab. The CDR3 loop reads CASSIVSSLSSYEQYF. The CDR3 DNA is TGTGCCAGTAGTATAGTATCTAGCCTGAGCTCCTACGAGCAGTACTTC.